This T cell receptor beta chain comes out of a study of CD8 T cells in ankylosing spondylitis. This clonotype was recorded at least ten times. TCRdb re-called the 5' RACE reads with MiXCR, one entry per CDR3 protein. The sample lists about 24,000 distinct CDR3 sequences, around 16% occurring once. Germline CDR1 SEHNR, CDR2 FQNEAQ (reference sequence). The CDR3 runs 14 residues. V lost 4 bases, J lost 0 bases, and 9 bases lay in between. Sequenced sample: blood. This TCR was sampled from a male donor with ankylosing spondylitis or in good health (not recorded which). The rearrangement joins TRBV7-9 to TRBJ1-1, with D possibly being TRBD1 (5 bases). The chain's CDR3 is CASSSGTLNTEAFF. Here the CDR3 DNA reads TGTGCCAGCAGCTCCGGGACCCTGAACACTGAAGCTTTCTTT.